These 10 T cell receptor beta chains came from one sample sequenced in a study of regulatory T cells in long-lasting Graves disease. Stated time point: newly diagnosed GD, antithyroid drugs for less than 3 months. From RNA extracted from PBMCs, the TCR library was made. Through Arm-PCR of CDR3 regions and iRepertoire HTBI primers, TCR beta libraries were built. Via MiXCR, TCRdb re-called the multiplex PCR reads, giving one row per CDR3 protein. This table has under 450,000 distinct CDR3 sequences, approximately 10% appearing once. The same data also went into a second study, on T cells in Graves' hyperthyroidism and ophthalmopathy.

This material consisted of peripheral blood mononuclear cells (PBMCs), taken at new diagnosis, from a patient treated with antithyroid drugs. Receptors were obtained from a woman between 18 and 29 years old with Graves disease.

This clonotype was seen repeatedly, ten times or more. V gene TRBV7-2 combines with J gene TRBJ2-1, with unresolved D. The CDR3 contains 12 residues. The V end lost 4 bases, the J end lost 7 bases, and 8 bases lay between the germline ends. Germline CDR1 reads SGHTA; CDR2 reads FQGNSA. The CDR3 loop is CASSWRRNEQFF. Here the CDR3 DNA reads TGTGCCAGCAGCTGGAGAAGGAATGAGCAGTTCTTC.

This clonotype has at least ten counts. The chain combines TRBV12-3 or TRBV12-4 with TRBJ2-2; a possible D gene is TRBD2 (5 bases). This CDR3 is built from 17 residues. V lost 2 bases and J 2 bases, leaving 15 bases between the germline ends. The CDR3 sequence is CASSLWERTRNTGELFF. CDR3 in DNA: TGTGCCAGCAGTTTATGGGAGCGGACCAGAAACACCGGGGAGCTGTTTTTT.

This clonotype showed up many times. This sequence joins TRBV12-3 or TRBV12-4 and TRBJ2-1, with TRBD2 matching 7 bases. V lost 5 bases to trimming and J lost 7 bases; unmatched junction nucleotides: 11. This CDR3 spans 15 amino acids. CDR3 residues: CASSQYASGDNEQFF. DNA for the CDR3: TGTGCCAGCAGTCAATACGCTAGCGGCGATAATGAGCAGTTCTTC.

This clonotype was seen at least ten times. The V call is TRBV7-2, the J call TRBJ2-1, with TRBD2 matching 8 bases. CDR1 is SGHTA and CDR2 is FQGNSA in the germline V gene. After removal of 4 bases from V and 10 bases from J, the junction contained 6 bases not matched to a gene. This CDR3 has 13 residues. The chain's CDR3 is CASSSTPGGEQFF. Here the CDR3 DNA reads TGTGCCAGCAGCTCCACTCCGGGAGGGGAGCAGTTCTTC. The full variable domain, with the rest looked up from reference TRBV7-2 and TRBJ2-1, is GAGVSQSPSNKVTEKGKDVELRCDPISGHTALYWYRQSLGQGLEFLIYFQGNSAPDKSGLPSDRFSAERTGGSVSTLTIQRTQQEDSAVYLCASSSTPGGEQFFGPGTRLTVL.

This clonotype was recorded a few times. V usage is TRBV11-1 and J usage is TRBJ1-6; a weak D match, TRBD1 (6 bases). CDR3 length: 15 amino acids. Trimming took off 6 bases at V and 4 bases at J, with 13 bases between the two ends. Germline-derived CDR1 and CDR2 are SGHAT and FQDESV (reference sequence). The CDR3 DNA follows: TGTGCCAGCAGTTCGGACAGACGGTATAATTCACCCCTCCACTTT. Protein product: CASSSDRRYNSPLHF. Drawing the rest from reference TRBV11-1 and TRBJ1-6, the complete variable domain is EAEVAQSPRYKITEKSQAVAFWCDPISGHATLYWYRQILGQGPELLVQFQDESVVDDSQLPKDRFSAERLKGVDSTLKIQPAELGDSAMYLCASSSDRRYNSPLHFGNGTRLTVT.

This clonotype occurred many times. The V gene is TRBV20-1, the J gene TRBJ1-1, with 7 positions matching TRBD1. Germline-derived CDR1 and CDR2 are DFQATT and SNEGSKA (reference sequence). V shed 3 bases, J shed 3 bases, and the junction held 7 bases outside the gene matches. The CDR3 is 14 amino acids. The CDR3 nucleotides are TGCAGTGCTAGGGGGGGACAGAGGGACACTGAAGCTTTCTTT. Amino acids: CSARGGQRDTEAFF.

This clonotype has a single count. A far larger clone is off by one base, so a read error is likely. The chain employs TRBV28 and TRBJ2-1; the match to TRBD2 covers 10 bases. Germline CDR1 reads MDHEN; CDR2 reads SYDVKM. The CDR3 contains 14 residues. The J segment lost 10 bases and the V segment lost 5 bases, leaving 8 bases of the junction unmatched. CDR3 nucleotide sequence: TGTGCCAGCAGTCCAGGACTAGCGGTGGACGAGCAGTTCTTC. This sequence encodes CASSPGLAVDEQFF.

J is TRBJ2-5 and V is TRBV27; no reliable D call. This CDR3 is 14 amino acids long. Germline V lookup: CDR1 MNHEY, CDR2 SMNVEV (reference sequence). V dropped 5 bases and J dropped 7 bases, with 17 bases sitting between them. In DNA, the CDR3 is TGTGCCAGCAGTCTTTCCCCCTCGCTTGGGACCCAGTACTTC. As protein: CASSLSPSLGTQYF.

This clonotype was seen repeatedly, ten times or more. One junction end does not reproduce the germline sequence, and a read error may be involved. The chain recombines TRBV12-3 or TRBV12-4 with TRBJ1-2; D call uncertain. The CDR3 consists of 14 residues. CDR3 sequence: CTSRPGRNRYGYTF. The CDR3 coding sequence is TGTACCAGCAGACCCGGACGGAACCGCTATGGCTACACCTTC.

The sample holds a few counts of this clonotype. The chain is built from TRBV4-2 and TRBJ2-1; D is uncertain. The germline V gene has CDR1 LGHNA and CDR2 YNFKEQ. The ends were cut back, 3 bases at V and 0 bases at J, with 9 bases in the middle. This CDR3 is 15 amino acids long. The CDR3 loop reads CASSQATLSYNEQFF. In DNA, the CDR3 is TGTGCCAGCAGCCAGGCCACACTCTCCTACAATGAGCAGTTCTTC.